This TCR beta chain was captured by sequencing in a study of blood T cell repertoires in COVID-19. Study information: The origin of the acute and convalescent COVID-19 samples was the United States, Italy and Spain. Sources were T cells, B-cell-depleted T cells, or PBMCs; the material itself was cDNA or gDNA.

As originally analysed: By means of reference gene primer amplification, nucleated cell counts were estimated. Repertoires were generated with immunoSEQ multiplex PCR, while TCRdb's copy carries only in-frame clones and drops some. V and J calls and clone size are as listed in that table; D and trimming were resolved from the DNA. This sample carries approximately 15,000 clones, around nine tenths of them seen once, and the ten largest clones take 17%. Turning to this clone: The sample contains more than one DNA sequence encoding this CDR3.

Per the germline V gene, CDR1 is SGHNT and CDR2 is YYREEE (reference sequence). This CDR3 is 14 amino acids long. V lost 4 bases and J lost 2, with 12 bases in between. The V gene is TRBV5-4, the J gene TRBJ1-2; maybe TRBD1 (6 bases). The sequenced material came from peripheral blood. The TCR was taken from a human donor with active COVID-19. The donor label of this sample is uncertain. Written as DNA, the CDR3 is TGTGCCAGCAGCCCGCGCGGACAGAACTATGGCTACACCTTC. Translating it yields CASSPRGQNYGYTF.